The rows below give T cell receptor beta chains drawn from one sample of a study of identical twins. One entry per CDR3 protein results from TCRdb running MiXCR on the 5' RACE reads. The sample records roughly 220,000 distinct CDR3 sequences, 5.5% to 7.5% being singletons. The sample also formed part of further work on T cells expressing NK-cell markers.

Sequencing was done on a sample of CD8+ T cells sorted from blood. These receptors were collected from a woman under 30 in good health. Both conserved end residues are part of each CDR3.

v_gene: TRBV12-3/TRBV12-4; j_gene: TRBJ2-5; CDR3aa: CASSLIAGGLETQYF
v_gene: TRBV29-1; j_gene: TRBJ2-7; CDR3aa: CSVEFTGGPYEQYF
v_gene: TRBV4-1; j_gene: TRBJ2-1; CDR3aa: CASSQMFNEQFF
v_gene: TRBV27; j_gene: TRBJ1-5; CDR3aa: CASSLHKSYQPQHF
v_gene: TRBV20-1; j_gene: TRBJ2-1; CDR3aa: CSVLAGGTNEQFF
v_gene: TRBV7-9; j_gene: TRBJ2-7; CDR3aa: CASSPWSDFYEQYF
v_gene: TRBV15; j_gene: TRBJ2-1; CDR3aa: CATSRGSGITDEQFF
v_gene: TRBV5-4; j_gene: TRBJ2-5; CDR3aa: CASSSFFQQQTQYF
v_gene: TRBV29-1; j_gene: TRBJ2-7; CDR3aa: CSVAGALYEQYF
v_gene: TRBV20-1; j_gene: TRBJ2-3; CDR3aa: CSAPGGAGAPRTDTQYF
v_gene: TRBV5-1; j_gene: TRBJ2-1; CDR3aa: CASSLGSGVNEQFF
v_gene: TRBV9; j_gene: TRBJ2-5; CDR3aa: CASSVEGRPQETQYF
v_gene: TRBV5-1; j_gene: TRBJ1-1; CDR3aa: CASSYDGGTEAFF
v_gene: TRBV30; j_gene: TRBJ2-1; CDR3aa: CAWSAGGSSYNEQFF
v_gene: TRBV9; j_gene: TRBJ1-2; CDR3aa: CASGGGVRGYTF
v_gene: TRBV6-2/TRBV6-3; j_gene: TRBJ2-1; CDR3aa: CASSYSPGESYNEQFF
v_gene: TRBV20-1; j_gene: TRBJ1-1; CDR3aa: CSALALGQGVAEAFF
v_gene: TRBV15; j_gene: TRBJ2-2; CDR3aa: CATSSPHQSGPNTGELFF
v_gene: TRBV6-1; j_gene: TRBJ1-2; CDR3aa: CASTLVLAYGYTF
v_gene: TRBV20-1; j_gene: TRBJ2-7; CDR3aa: CSARGGKSYEQYF
v_gene: TRBV7-9; j_gene: TRBJ2-5; CDR3aa: CASNYDRELGGLETQYF
v_gene: TRBV7-6; j_gene: TRBJ1-3; CDR3aa: CASSLVARGNTIYF
v_gene: TRBV14; j_gene: TRBJ2-2; CDR3aa: CASSALLGTNTGELFF
v_gene: TRBV15; j_gene: TRBJ2-1; CDR3aa: CATSRTRGGTYNEQFF
v_gene: TRBV5-6; j_gene: TRBJ2-7; CDR3aa: CASSSGTGKYEQYF
v_gene: TRBV7-8; j_gene: TRBJ2-3; CDR3aa: CASSTSGTATDTQYF
v_gene: TRBV7-9; j_gene: TRBJ1-1; CDR3aa: CASSSGTGGGTEAFF
v_gene: TRBV3-1; j_gene: TRBJ2-1; CDR3aa: CASSQEDPSVIPYNEQFF
v_gene: TRBV4-3; j_gene: TRBJ2-3; CDR3aa: CASSQDEGGETDTQYF
v_gene: TRBV3-1; j_gene: TRBJ2-1; CDR3aa: CASTQAGPSPSYNEQFF
v_gene: TRBV19; j_gene: TRBJ2-1; CDR3aa: CASSILGTSYYNEQFF
v_gene: TRBV11-2; j_gene: TRBJ2-2; CDR3aa: CASSSIPGQGYSTGELFF
v_gene: TRBV7-9; j_gene: TRBJ2-3; CDR3aa: CASSLVGPTGGTQYF
v_gene: TRBV6-2/TRBV6-3; j_gene: TRBJ2-7; CDR3aa: CASSPIRHDEQYF
v_gene: TRBV29-1; j_gene: TRBJ2-5; CDR3aa: CSGWMMETQYF
v_gene: TRBV12-3/TRBV12-4; j_gene: TRBJ1-2; CDR3aa: CASRFGQVGTF
v_gene: TRBV7-9; j_gene: TRBJ2-1; CDR3aa: CASSLISGAYNEQFF
v_gene: TRBV7-2; j_gene: TRBJ2-7; CDR3aa: CASSPVINLDYEQYF
v_gene: TRBV13; j_gene: TRBJ1-4; CDR3aa: CASSLGTRLEKLFF
v_gene: TRBV28; j_gene: TRBJ1-1; CDR3aa: CASSPQGGTVFF
v_gene: TRBV30; j_gene: TRBJ2-7; CDR3aa: CAWSPSGTFVSNEQYF
v_gene: TRBV10-3; j_gene: TRBJ1-1; CDR3aa: CAISDPHGGTEAFF